The clone carrying this TCR beta chain appeared a single time. Within the sample, other DNA sequences also encode this same CDR3. These data are taken from a study of shared clonotypes between healthy human individuals. As originally analysed: ImmunoSEQ output lacked quality scores and full-length reads, limiting matched filtering. TCRdb keeps only in-frame clones here, not all; method: immunoSEQ multiplex PCR. The DNA gave D and trimming, while V, J and clone size come from that table. The data hold around 2.1 million clones, with 90% to 97% observed a single time. Looked up from germline, CDR1 is SGHTA and CDR2 is FQGNSA. CDR3 length: 14 residues. Trimming removed 4 bases from V and 2 bases from J, with 12 bases in between.

The chain has TRBV7-2 and TRBJ2-7, with D tentatively TRBD1 or TRBD2 (5 bases each). This receptor was obtained from a man between 18 and 35 years old in good health. The sample taken for sequencing was naive CD4+ T cells sorted from blood. The subset denotes: CD45RA+ positively selected. The CDR3 here is CASSSGTVTYEQYF. The DNA of the CDR3 is TGTGCCAGCAGCTCTGGGACGGTTACCTACGAGCAGTACTTC.